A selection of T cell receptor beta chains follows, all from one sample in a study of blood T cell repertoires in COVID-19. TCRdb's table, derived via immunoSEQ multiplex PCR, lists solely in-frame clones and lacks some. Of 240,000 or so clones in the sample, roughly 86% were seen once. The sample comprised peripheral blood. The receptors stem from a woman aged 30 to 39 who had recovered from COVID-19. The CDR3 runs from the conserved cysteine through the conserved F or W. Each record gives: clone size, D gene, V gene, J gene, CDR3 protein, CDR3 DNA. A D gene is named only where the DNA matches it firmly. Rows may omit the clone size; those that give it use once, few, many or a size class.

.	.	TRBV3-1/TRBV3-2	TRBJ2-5	CASSSRAGRSETQYF	TGTGCCAGCAGCTCTCGGGCGGGGCGGTCGGAGACCCAGTACTTC
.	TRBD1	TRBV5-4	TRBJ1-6	CASSAGQGYNSPLHF	TGTGCCAGCAGCGCCGGACAGGGATATAATTCACCCCTCCACTTT
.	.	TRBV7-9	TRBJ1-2	CASSLRTEYGYTF	TGTGCCAGCAGCTTACGGACAGAGTATGGCTACACCTTC
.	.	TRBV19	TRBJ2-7	CAGLDNYEQYF	TGTGCCGGACTCGACAACTACGAGCAGTACTTC
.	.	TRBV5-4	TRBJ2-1	CASRPTTTVSYNEQFF	TGTGCCAGCAGACCCACTACCACCGTCTCCTACAATGAGCAGTTCTTC
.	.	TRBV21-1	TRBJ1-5	CAGDRGNQPQHF	TGTGCCGGAGACAGGGGCAATCAGCCCCAGCATTTT
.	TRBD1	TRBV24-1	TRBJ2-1	CATSDFLTGRSFF	TGTGCCACCAGTGATTTCCTGACAGGGCGGAGTTTCTTC
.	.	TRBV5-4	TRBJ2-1	CASSSLVDWGDEQFF	TGTGCCAGCAGCTCACTCGTCGACTGGGGGGATGAGCAGTTCTTC
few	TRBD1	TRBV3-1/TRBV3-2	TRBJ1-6	CASSRDRGVGNSPLHF	TGTGCCAGCAGCCGCGACAGGGGAGTTGGTAATTCACCCCTCCACTTT
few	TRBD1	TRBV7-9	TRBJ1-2	CASSSTGDYGYTF	TGTGCCAGCAGCTCAACAGGGGACTATGGCTACACCTTC
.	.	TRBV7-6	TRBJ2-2	CASTSGGGAGTGELFF	TGTGCCAGCACCTCCGGAGGGGGCGCCGGCACCGGGGAGCTGTTTTTT